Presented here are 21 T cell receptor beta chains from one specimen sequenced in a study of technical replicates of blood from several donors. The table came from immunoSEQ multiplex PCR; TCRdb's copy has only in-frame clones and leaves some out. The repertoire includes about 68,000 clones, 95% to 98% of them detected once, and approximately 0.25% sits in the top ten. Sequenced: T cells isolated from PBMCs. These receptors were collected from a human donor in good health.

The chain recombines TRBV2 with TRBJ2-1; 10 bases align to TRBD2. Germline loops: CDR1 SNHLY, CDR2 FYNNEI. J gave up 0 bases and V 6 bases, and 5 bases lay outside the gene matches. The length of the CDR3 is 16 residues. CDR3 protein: CASSQTSGFSYNEQFF. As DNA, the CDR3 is TGTGCCAGCAGCCAGACTAGCGGGTTCTCCTACAATGAGCAGTTCTTC.

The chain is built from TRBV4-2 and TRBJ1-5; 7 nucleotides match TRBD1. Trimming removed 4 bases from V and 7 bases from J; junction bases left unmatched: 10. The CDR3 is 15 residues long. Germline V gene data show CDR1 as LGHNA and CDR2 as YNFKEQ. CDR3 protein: CASSLRTGEEQPQHF. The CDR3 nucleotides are TGTGCCAGCAGCCTACGGACAGGCGAGGAACAGCCCCAGCATTTT.

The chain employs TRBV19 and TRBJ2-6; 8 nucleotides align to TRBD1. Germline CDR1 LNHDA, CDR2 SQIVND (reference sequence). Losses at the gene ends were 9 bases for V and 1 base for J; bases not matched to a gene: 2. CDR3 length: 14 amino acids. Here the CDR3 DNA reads TGTGCCAGCAGACAGGGGTCTGGGGCCAACGTCCTGACTTTC. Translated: CASRQGSGANVLTF.

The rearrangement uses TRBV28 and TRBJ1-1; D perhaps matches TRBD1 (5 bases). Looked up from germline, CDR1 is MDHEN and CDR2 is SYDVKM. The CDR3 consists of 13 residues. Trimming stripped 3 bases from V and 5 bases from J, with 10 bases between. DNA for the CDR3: TGTGCCAGCAGTTTGGTTTCAGGGACTGAAGCTTTCTTT. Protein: CASSLVSGTEAFF.

CDR3: CASSLLAGSSYEQYF. The CDR3, as DNA: TGTGCCAGCAGCCTTTTAGCGGGCAGCTCCTACGAGCAGTACTTC. V is TRBV13 and J is TRBJ2-7; 7 nucleotides agree with TRBD2. Per germline, CDR1 PRHDT and CDR2 FYEKMQ (reference sequence). V was pared by 5 bases and J by 0 bases, with 7 bases of the junction left unmatched. This CDR3 region has 15 residues.

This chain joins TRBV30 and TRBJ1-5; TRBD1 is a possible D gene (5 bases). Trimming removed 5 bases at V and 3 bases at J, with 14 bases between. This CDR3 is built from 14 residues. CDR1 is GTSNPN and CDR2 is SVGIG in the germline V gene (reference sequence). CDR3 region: CAWGAQPFNQPQHF. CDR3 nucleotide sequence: TGTGCCTGGGGGGCCCAGCCTTTCAATCAGCCCCAGCATTTT.

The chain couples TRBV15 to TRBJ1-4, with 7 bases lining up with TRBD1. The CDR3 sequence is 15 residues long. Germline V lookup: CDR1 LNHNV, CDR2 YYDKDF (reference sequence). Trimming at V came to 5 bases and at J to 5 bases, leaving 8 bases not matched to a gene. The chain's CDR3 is CATSSRQGANEKLFF. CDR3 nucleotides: TGTGCCACCAGCTCTCGACAGGGTGCGAATGAAAAACTGTTTTTT.

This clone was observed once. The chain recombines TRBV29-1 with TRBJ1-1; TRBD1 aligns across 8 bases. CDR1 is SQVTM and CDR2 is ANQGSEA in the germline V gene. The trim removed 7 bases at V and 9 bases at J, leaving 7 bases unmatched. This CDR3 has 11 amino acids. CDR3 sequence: CSGGQGDKAFF. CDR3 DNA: TGCAGCGGAGGACAGGGAGATAAAGCTTTCTTT.

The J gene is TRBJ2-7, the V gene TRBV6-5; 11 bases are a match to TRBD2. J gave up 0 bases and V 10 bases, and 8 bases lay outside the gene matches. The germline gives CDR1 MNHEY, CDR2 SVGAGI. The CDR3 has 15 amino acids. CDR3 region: CATTGTSGSSYEQYF. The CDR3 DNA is TGTGCCACTACCGGGACTAGCGGAAGCTCCTACGAGCAGTACTTC.

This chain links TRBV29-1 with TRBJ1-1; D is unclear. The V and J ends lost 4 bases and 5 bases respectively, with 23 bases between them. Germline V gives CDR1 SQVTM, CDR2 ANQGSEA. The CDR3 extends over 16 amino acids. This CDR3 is CSVVVSGGSVGTEAFF. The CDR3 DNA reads TGCAGCGTTGTAGTATCGGGAGGCAGTGTGGGAACTGAAGCTTTCTTT.

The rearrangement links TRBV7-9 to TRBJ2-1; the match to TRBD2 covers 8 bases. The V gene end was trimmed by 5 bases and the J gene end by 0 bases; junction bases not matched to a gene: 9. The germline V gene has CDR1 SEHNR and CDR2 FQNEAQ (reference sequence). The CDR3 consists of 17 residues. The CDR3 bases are TGTGCCAGCAGCCACAAACTAGCGGAAAGCTCCTACAATGAGCAGTTCTTC. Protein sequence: CASSHKLAESSYNEQFF.

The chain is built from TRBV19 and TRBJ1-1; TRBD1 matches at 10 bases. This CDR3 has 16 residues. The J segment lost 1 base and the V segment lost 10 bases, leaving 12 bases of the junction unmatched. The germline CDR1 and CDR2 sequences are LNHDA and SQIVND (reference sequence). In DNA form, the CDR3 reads TGTGCCACCGACAGGGGGCTCATTCGGGGGAACACTGAAGCTTTCTTT. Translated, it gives CATDRGLIRGNTEAFF.

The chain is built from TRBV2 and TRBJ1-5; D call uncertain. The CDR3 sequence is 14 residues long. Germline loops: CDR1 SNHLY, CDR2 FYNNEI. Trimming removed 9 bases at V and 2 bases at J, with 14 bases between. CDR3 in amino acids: CASEVSGGNQPQHF. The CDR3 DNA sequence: TGTGCCAGTGAGGTGTCGGGAGGCAATCAGCCCCAGCATTTT.

CDR3 DNA: TGCGCCAGCAGTGATAGGCAGGAGGAATACAATGAGCAGTTCTTC. This sequence encodes CASSDRQEEYNEQFF. J is TRBJ2-1 and V is TRBV10-1; perhaps TRBD2 as D (5 bases). Germline values: CDR1 WNHNN, CDR2 SYGVQD (reference sequence). Trimming removed 3 bases from V and 4 bases from J, with 13 bases in between. This CDR3 is 15 amino acids long.

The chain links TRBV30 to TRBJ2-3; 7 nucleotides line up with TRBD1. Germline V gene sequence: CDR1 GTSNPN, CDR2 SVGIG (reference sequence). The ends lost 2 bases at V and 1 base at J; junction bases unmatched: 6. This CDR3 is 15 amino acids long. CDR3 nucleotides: TGTGCCTGGAGTCCTAGGGACAGACGCACAGATACGCAGTATTTT. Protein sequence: CAWSPRDRRTDTQYF.

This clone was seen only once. The CDR3 sequence: CASSLTPGSYNEQFF. The CDR3 region has the DNA TGTGCCAGCAGCCTTACTCCAGGGTCCTACAATGAGCAGTTCTTC. The rearrangement uses TRBV28 and TRBJ2-1; D possibly corresponds to TRBD1 (5 bases). Germline lookup yields CDR1 MDHEN and CDR2 SYDVKM. The V end lost 6 bases, the J end lost 1 base, and 13 bases lay between the germline ends. The CDR3 length is 15 residues.

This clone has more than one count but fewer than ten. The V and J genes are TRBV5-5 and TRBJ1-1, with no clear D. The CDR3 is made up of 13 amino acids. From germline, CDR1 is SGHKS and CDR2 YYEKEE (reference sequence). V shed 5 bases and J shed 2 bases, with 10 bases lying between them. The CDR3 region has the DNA TGTGCCAGCAGTTCTCGGGTAAACACTGAAGCTTTCTTT. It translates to CASSSRVNTEAFF.

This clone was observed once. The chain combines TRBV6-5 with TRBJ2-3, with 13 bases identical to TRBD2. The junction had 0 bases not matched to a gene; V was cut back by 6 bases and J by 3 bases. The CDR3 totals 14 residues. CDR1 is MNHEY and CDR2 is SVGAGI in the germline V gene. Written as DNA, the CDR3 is TGTGCCAGCAGGGGACTAGCGGGAACAGATACGCAGTATTTT. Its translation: CASRGLAGTDTQYF.

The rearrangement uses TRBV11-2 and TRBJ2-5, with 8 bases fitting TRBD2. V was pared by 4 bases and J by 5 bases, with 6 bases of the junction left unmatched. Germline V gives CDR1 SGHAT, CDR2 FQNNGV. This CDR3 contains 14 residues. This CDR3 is CASSSRGGWETQYF. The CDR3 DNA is TGTGCCAGCAGCTCCCGGGGGGGGTGGGAGACCCAGTACTTC.

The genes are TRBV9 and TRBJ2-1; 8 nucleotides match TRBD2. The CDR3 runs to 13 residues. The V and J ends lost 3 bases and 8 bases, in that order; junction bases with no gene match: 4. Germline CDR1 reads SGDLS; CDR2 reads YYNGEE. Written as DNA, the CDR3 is TGTGCCAGCAGCGCGGGAGGGATCGATGAGCAGTTCTTC. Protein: CASSAGGIDEQFF.

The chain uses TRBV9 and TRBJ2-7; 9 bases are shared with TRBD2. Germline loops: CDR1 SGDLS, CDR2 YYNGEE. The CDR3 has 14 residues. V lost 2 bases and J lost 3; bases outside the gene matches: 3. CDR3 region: CASSVGLAGYEQYF. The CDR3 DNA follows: TGTGCCAGCAGCGTGGGACTAGCAGGCTACGAGCAGTACTTC.